This TCR beta chain was recovered during a study of shared clonotypes between healthy human individuals. Sequencing used immunoSEQ multiplex PCR; TCRdb keeps in-frame clones, though not all of them. Of more than 2 million clones listed, approximately 96% are singletons. V was cut by 4 bases and J by 2 bases, with 11 bases left in between. CDR1 and CDR2 from the germline V gene are MGHRA and YSYEKL. The CDR3 consists of 14 residues. The TCR comes from a man in his late teens or twenties in good health. The genes are TRBV4-1 and TRBJ2-5, with D possibly matching TRBD2 (6 bases). Sequences were obtained from naive CD4+ T cells sorted from blood. As to subset: CD45RA+ positively selected. This chain's CDR3 is CASSLGGFQETQYF. Here the CDR3 DNA reads TGCGCCAGCAGCCTCGGGGGTTTTCAAGAGACCCAGTACTTC.